These 14 T cell receptor beta chains were sequenced from one sample in a study of regulatory T cells in long-lasting Graves disease. HTBI primers from iRepertoire and Arm-PCR of CDR3 regions yielded the TCR beta libraries. TCRdb fed the multiplex PCR reads into MiXCR, producing one record per CDR3 protein. The sample has approximately 400,000 distinct CDR3 sequences; about 15% are singletons. The sample's time point: newly diagnosed GD, antithyroid drugs for less than 3 months. With RNA extracted from PBMCs as input, the TCR library was made. These records were also assigned to another study, of T cells in Graves' hyperthyroidism and ophthalmopathy.

The sample here was peripheral blood mononuclear cells (PBMCs), taken at new diagnosis, from a patient treated with antithyroid drugs. Receptors were obtained from a woman aged 25 to 39 with Graves disease.

This clonotype was seen a few times. V gene TRBV29-1 combines with J gene TRBJ2-5, with no clear D. Deletions cut 5 bases from V and 5 bases from J, with 12 bases between. The CDR3 spans 12 residues. Germline CDR1 and CDR2: SQVTM and ANQGSEA. The CDR3 coding sequence is TGCAGCGTTCGCTCAGGTTCCGAGACCCAGTACTTC. Its translation: CSVRSGSETQYF.

The table lists this clonotype with many counts. This chain connects TRBV11-2 to TRBJ2-1; TRBD2 matches at 12 bases. This CDR3 is 19 amino acids long. V was clipped by 2 bases and J by 7 bases; unmatched bases: 15. Germline lookup yields CDR1 SGHAT and CDR2 FQNNGV. The CDR3 bases are TGTGCCAGCAGCTTACTGAAGCCAAAGACTAGCGGGAGTTATAATGAGCAGTTCTTC. Translation gives CASSLLKPKTSGSYNEQFF.

This clonotype appeared many times. The chain has TRBV5-1 and TRBJ2-2, with 9 bases that match TRBD2. Trimming removed 3 bases from V and 5 bases from J; junction bases left unmatched: 11. This CDR3 has 17 residues. CDR1 SGHRS and CDR2 YFSETQ come from the germline V gene. CDR3 sequence (DNA): TGCGCCAGCAGCTATCGAGGACTAGCGAAGTTAACCGGGGAGCTGTTTTTT. It specifies CASSYRGLAKLTGELFF.

This clonotype came up a few times. This CDR3 reads CASSPMSANTGELFF. In DNA form, the CDR3 reads TGTGCCAGCAGCCCGATGTCAGCGAACACCGGGGAGCTGTTTTTT. The rearrangement joins TRBV7-6 to TRBJ2-2; D uncertain. The CDR3 is 15 residues long. Germline values: CDR1 SGHVS, CDR2 FNYEAQ. V was trimmed by 5 bases and J by 0 bases, leaving 10 bases between them. Full variable domain (remainder filled in from reference TRBV7-6 and TRBJ2-2): GAGVSQSPRYKVTKRGQDVALRCDPISGHVSLYWYRQALGQGPEFLTYFNYEAQQDKSGLPNDRFSAERPEGSISTLTIQRTEQRDSAMYRCASSPMSANTGELFFGEGSRLTVL.

This clonotype occurred many times. The chain joins TRBV5-1 to TRBJ2-1, with TRBD2 matching 8 bases. J was trimmed by 7 bases and V by 0 bases; bases with no gene match: 9. The CDR3 totals 16 residues. Germline CDR1 and CDR2: SGHRS and YFSETQ. CDR3 residues: CASSLVDRIAGNEQFF. CDR3 bases: TGCGCCAGCAGCTTGGTAGATCGAATAGCGGGGAATGAGCAGTTCTTC.

This clonotype has just a few counts. V gene TRBV3-1 combines with J gene TRBJ2-1; either TRBD1 or TRBD2 may fit D (5 bases each). CDR1 is LGHDT and CDR2 is YNNKEL in the germline V gene (reference sequence). The V end was cut by 5 bases, the J end by 15 bases, with 14 bases between. The CDR3 runs to 11 residues. Here the CDR3 DNA reads TGTGCCAGCAGCGATTGGGACCAGCGGTTCTTC. Encoded protein: CASSDWDQRFF.

This clonotype was observed at least ten times. This chain joins TRBV3-1 and TRBJ2-1, with D perhaps matching TRBD2 (5 bases). From germline, CDR1 is LGHDT and CDR2 YNNKEL (reference sequence). The length of the CDR3 is 13 residues. Trimming removed 1 base from V and 15 bases from J, with 16 bases in between. The CDR3 DNA sequence: TGTGCCAGCAGCCAAGTGGTGGCAGGAGGACCGTTCTTC. Protein sequence: CASSQVVAGGPFF.

This clonotype was seen ten or more times. The J gene is TRBJ2-5, the V gene TRBV2; D not resolved. The germline V and J ends were trimmed by 5 bases and 2 bases, with 12 bases remaining between them. Germline assignment: CDR1 SNHLY and CDR2 FYNNEI. The CDR3 contains 14 residues. CDR3 DNA sequence: TGTGCCAGCAGTCCCCCCGCGGCACAAGAGACCCAGTACTTC. It specifies CASSPPAAQETQYF.

This clonotype has ten or more counts. This chain uses TRBV29-1 with TRBJ2-1, with a possible D match to TRBD1 (6 bases). Between the trimmed V and J ends, which lost 5 bases and 5 bases, there was a span of 13 bases. CDR1 and CDR2 (germline): SQVTM, ANQGSEA. This CDR3 comprises 13 residues. CDR3 sequence: CSVRQGLNNEQFF. CDR3 nucleotides: TGCAGCGTTAGGCAGGGGTTGAACAATGAGCAGTTCTTC.

This clonotype was observed many times. The V gene is TRBV11-3, the J gene TRBJ2-3, with TRBD1 matching over 10 bases. CDR3 length: 16 residues. CDR1 and CDR2 (germline): SGHNT, YENEEA. The V and J ends lost 1 base and 4 bases, in that order; junction bases with no gene match: 5. CDR3 in amino acids: CASSLGDRGPADTQYF. CDR3 DNA: TGTGCCAGCAGCTTAGGGGACAGGGGACCTGCAGATACGCAGTATTTT. Drawing the rest from reference TRBV11-3 and TRBJ2-3, the complete variable domain is EAGVVQSPRYKIIEKKQPVAFWCNPISGHNTLYWYLQNLGQGPELLIRYENEEAVDDSQLPKDRFSAERLKGVDSTLKIQPAELGDSAVYLCASSLGDRGPADTQYFGPGTRLTVL.

This clonotype has a count of ten or more. This chain links TRBV6-5 with TRBJ1-2; D uncertain. V lost 0 bases and J lost 7, with 9 bases in between. The CDR3 covers 13 residues. Germline V gene sequence: CDR1 MNHEY, CDR2 SVGAGI. Here the CDR3 reads CASSYSNPGGYTF. In DNA, the CDR3 is TGTGCCAGCAGTTACTCGAATCCGGGTGGCTACACCTTC.

V usage is TRBV5-4 and J usage is TRBJ1-2, with D perhaps matching TRBD1 (5 bases). CDR3 length: 15 residues. Looked up from germline, CDR1 is SGHNT and CDR2 is YYREEE (reference sequence). V was clipped by 5 bases and J by 6 bases, with 20 bases between them. In DNA, the CDR3 is TGTGCCAGCAGGCAAGACCTACAGGCACGAGATGGCTACACCTTC. It yields the protein CASRQDLQARDGYTF.

This clonotype was detected many times. The chain recombines TRBV29-1 with TRBJ1-2; TRBD1 is a possible D gene (5 bases). Germline loops: CDR1 SQVTM, CDR2 ANQGSEA. The length of the CDR3 is 14 residues. The V end was cut by 2 bases, the J end by 6 bases, with 16 bases between. CDR3 protein: CSVENAGQRDGYTF. In DNA form, the CDR3 reads TGCAGCGTTGAAAATGCAGGGCAGAGGGATGGCTACACCTTC.

In the case of this clonotype: Given a much more abundant clone one base away, this may be a read error. This chain connects TRBV2 to TRBJ1-2; no clear D. The CDR3 spans 11 residues. With 7 bases removed from V and 4 bases from J, the gap between germline ends came to 7 bases. Germline loops: CDR1 SNHLY, CDR2 FYNNEI. The CDR3 DNA sequence: TGTGCCAGCAATCGCAGCTATGGCTACACCTTC. Translated: CASNRSYGYTF.